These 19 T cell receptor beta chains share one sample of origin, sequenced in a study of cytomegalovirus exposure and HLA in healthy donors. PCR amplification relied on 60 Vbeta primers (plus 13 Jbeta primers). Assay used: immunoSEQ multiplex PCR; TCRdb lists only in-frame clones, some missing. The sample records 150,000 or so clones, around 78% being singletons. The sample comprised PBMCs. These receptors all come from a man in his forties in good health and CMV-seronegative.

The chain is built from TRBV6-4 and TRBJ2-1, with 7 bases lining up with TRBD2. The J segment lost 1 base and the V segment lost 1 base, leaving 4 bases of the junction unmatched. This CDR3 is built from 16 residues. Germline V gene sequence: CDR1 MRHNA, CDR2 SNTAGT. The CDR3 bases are TGTGCCAGCAGTGACTATGCGGGAGTATCCTACAATGAGCAGTTCTTC. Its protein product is CASSDYAGVSYNEQFF.

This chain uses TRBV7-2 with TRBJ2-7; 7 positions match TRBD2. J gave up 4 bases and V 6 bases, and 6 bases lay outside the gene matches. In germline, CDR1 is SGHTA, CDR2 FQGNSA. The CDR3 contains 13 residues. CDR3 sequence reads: CASSLIGGYEQYF. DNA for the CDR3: TGTGCCAGCAGTTTGATCGGGGGGTACGAGCAGTACTTC.

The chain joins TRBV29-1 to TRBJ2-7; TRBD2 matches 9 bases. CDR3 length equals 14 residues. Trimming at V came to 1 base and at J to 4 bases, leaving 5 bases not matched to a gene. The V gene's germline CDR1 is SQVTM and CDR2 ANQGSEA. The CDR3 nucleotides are TGCAGCGTTGAAGGCCTAGCGGGAAAGTACGAGCAGTACTTC. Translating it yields CSVEGLAGKYEQYF.

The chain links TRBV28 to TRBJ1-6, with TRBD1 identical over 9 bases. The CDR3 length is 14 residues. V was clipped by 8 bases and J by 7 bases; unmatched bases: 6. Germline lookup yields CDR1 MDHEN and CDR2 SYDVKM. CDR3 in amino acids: CASRTGDLNSPLHF. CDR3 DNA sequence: TGTGCCAGCCGGACAGGGGATCTCAATTCACCCCTCCACTTT. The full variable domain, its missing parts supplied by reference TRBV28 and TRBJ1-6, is DVKVTQSSRYLVKRTGEKVFLECVQDMDHENMFWYRQDPGLGLRLIYFSYDVKMKEKGDIPEGYSVSREKKERFSLILESASTNQTSMYLCASRTGDLNSPLHFGNGTRLTVT.

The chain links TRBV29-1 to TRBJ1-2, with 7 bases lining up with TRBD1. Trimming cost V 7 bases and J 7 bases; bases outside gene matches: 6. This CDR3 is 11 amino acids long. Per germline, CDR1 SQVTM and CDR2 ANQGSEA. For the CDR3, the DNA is TGCAGCGGAAGACAGGGACCTGGCTACACCTTC. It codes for CSGRQGPGYTF.

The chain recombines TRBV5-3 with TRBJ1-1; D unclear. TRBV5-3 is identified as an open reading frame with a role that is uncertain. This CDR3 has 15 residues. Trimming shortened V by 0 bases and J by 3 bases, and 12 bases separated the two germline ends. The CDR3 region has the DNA TGTGCCAGAAGCTTGGAGCCGGGGTGGGACACTGAAGCTTTCTTT. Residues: CARSLEPGWDTEAFF.

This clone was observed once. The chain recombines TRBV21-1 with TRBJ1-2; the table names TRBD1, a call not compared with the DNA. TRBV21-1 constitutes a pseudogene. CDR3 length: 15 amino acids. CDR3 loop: CARGQGWRSNYGYTF. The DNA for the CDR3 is TGTGCCAGGGGACAGGGGTGGAGGAGTAACTATGGCTACACCTTC.

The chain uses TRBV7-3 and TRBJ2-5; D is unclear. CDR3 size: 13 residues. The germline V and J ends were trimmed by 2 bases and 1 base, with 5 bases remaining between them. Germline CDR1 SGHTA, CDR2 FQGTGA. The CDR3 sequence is CASSLLSQETQYF. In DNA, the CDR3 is TGTGCCAGCAGCTTACTTTCCCAAGAGACCCAGTACTTC.

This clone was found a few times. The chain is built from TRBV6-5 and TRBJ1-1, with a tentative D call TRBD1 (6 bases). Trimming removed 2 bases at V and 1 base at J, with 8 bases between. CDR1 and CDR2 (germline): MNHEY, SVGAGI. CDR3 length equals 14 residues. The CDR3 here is CASSYGGRNTEAFF. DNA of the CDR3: TGTGCCAGCAGTTACGGGGGCCGGAACACTGAAGCTTTCTTT.

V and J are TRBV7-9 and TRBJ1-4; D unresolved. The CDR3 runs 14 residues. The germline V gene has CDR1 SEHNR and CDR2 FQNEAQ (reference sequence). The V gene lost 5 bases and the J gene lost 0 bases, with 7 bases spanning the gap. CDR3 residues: CASSTGTTNEKLFF. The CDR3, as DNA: TGTGCCAGCAGCACGGGGACAACTAATGAAAAACTGTTTTTT.

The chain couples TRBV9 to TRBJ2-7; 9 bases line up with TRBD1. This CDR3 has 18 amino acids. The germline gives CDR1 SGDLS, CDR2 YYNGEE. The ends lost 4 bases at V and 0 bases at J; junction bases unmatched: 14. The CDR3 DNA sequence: TGTGCCAGCAGCTTAGGGGTCGGGGGACAGGGCCTCTCCTACGAGCAGTACTTC. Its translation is CASSLGVGGQGLSYEQYF.

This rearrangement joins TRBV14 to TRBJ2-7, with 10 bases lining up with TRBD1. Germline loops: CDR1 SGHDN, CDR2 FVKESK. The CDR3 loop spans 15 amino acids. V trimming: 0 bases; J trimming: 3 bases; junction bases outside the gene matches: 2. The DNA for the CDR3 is TGTGCCAGCAGCCAAGAAGGGACAGGGGTCTACGAGCAGTACTTC. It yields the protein CASSQEGTGVYEQYF.

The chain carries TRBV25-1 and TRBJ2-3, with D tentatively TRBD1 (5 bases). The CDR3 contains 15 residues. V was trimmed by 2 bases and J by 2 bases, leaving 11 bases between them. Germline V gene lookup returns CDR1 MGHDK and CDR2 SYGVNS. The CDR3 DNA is TGTGCCAGCAGTGAAGGGGCAGAGAACACAGATACGCAGTATTTT. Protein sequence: CASSEGAENTDTQYF.

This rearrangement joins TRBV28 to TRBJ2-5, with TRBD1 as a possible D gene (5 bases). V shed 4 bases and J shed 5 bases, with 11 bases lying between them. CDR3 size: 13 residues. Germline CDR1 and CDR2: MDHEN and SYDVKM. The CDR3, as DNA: TGTGCCAGCAGTTCCCCTGCAGGGGAGACCCAGTACTTC. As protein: CASSSPAGETQYF.

CDR3 loop: CASSSRGGGQETQYF. CDR3 bases: TGCGCCAGCAGTTCCCGGGGTGGTGGGCAAGAGACCCAGTACTTC. The V call is TRBV5-1, the J call TRBJ2-5, with D maybe TRBD2 (5 bases). This CDR3 comprises 15 residues. Germline assignment: CDR1 SGHRS and CDR2 YFSETQ. V was cut by 5 bases and J by 2 bases, with 16 bases left in between.

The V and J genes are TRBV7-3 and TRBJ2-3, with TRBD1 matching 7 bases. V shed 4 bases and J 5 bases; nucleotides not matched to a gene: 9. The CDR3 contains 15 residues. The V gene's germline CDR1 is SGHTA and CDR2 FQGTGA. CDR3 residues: CASSSRSAGGDTQYF. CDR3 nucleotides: TGTGCCAGCAGCTCCCGTTCAGCAGGGGGAGATACGCAGTATTTT.

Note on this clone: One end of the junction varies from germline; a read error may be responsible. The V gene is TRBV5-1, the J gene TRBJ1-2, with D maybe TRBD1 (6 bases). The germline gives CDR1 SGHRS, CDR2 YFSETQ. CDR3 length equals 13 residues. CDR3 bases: TGTGCCAGCAGCTTGGCGGGGGGGCATGGCTACACCTTC. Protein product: CASSLAGGHGYTF.

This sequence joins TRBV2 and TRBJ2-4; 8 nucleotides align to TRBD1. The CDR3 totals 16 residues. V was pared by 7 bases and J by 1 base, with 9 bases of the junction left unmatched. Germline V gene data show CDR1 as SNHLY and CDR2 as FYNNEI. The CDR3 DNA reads TGTGCCAGCAACGTGGACAGGGTAGAGGCCAAAAACATTCAGTACTTC. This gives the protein CASNVDRVEAKNIQYF.

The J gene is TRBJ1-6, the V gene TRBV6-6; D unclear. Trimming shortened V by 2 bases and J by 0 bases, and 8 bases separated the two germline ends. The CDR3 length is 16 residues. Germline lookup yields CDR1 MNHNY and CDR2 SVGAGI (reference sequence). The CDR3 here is CASSYEGSSYNSPLHF. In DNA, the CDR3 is TGTGCCAGCAGTTACGAAGGGAGCTCCTATAATTCACCCCTCCACTTT.